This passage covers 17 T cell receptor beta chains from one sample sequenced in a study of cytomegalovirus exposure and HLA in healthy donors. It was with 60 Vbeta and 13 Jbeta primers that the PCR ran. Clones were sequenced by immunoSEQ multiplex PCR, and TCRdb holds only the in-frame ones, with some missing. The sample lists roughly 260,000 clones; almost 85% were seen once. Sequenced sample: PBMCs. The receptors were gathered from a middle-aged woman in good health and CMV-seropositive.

In DNA, the CDR3 is TGTGCCAGCAGGCCGGGGATTTTGGGCAGCGAGCAGTACTTC. This encodes CASRPGILGSEQYF. V and J are TRBV2 and TRBJ2-7, with a possible D match to TRBD2 (5 bases). This CDR3 spans 14 amino acids. The V end was cut by 6 bases, the J end by 6 bases, with 18 bases between. Germline CDR1 and CDR2: SNHLY and FYNNEI. Together with reference TRBV2 and TRBJ2-7, the CDR3 gives the full variable domain: EPEVTQTPSHQVTQMGQEVILRCVPISNHLYFYWYRQILGQKVEFLVSFYNNEISEKSEIFDDQFSVERPDGSNFTLKIRSTKLEDSAMYFCASRPGILGSEQYFGPGTRLTVT.

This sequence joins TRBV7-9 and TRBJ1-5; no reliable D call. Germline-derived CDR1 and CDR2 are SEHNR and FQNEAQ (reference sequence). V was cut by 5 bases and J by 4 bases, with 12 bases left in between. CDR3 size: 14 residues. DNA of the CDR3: TGTGCCAGCAGCACAGACGGGAAAAATCAGCCCCAGCATTTT. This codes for CASSTDGKNQPQHF.

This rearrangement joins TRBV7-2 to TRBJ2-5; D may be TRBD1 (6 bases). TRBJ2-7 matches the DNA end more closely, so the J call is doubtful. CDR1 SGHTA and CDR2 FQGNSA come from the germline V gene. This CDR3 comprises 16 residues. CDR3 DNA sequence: TGTGCCAGCAGCACTGAACCGGGACACCGAGCATACGAGCAGTACTTC. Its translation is CASSTEPGHRAYEQYF.

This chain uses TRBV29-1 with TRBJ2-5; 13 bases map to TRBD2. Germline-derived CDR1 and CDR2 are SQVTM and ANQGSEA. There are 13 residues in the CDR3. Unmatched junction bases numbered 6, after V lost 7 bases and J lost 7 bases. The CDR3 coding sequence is TGCAGCGACCGACTAGCGGGAGGTGTGACCCAGTACTTC. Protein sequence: CSDRLAGGVTQYF.

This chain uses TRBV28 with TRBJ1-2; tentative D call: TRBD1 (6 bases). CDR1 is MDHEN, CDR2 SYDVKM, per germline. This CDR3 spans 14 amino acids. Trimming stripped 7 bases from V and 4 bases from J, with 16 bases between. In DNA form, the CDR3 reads TGTGCCAGCACTGTCAGGGGTACGGGCTATGGCTACACCTTC. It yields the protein CASTVRGTGYGYTF.

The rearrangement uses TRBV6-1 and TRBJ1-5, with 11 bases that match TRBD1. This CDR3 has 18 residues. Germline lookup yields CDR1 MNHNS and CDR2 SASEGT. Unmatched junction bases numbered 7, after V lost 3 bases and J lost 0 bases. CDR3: CASSEQGQGVTSNQPQHF. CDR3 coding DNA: TGTGCCAGCAGTGAGCAGGGACAGGGGGTTACTAGCAATCAGCCCCAGCATTTT.

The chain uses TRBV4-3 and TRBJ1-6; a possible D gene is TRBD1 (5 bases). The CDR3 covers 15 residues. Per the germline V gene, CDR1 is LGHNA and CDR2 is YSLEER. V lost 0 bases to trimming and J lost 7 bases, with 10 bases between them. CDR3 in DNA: TGCGCCAGCAGCCAAGACAGGGCTTACAATTCACCCCTCCACTTT. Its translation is CASSQDRAYNSPLHF.

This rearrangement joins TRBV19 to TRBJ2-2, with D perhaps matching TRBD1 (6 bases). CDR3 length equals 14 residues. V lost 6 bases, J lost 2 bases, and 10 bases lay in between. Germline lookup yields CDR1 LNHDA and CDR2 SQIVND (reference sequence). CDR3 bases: TGTGCCAGTAGGCGGACAGCTAACACCGGGGAGCTGTTTTTT. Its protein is CASRRTANTGELFF. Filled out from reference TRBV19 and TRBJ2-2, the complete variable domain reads DGGITQSPKYLFRKEGQNVTLSCEQNLNHDAMYWYRQDPGQGLRLIYYSQIVNDFQKGDIAEGYSVSREKKESFPLTVTSAQKNPTAFYLCASRRTANTGELFFGEGSRLTVL.

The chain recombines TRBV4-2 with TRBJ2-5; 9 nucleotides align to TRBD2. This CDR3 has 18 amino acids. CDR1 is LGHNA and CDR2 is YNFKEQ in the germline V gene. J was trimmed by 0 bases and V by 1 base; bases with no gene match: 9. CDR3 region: CASSQGYRASGNQETQYF. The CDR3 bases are TGTGCCAGCAGCCAAGGTTATAGGGCTAGCGGGAACCAAGAGACCCAGTACTTC.

The CDR3 is CASSLVLAGSGWSDTQYF. The CDR3 DNA follows: TGCGCCAGCAGCTTGGTTCTAGCGGGATCAGGTTGGTCAGATACGCAGTATTTT. The chain recombines TRBV5-1 with TRBJ2-3; the match to TRBD2 covers 9 bases. Germline loops: CDR1 SGHRS, CDR2 YFSETQ. J was trimmed by 4 bases and V by 0 bases; bases with no gene match: 12. CDR3 size: 18 residues.

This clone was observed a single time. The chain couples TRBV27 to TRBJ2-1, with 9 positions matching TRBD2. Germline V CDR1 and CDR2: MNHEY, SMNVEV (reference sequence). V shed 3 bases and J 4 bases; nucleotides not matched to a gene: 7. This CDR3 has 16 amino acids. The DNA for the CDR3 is TGTGCCAGCAGTTTGGCTAGCGGGGAACTTTACAATGAGCAGTTCTTC. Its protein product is CASSLASGELYNEQFF.

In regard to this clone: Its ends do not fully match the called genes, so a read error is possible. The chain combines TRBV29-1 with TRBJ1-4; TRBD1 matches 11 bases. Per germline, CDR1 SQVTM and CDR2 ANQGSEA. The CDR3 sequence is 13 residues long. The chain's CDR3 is CSASRTGGVLPIF. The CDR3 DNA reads TGCAGCGCCTCGAGGACAGGGGGCGTCTTGCCGATTTTT.

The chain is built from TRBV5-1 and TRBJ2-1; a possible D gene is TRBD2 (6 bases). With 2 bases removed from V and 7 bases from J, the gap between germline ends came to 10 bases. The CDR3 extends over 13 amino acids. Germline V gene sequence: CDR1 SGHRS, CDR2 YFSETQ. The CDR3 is CASSFLAKNEQFF. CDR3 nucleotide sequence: TGCGCCAGCAGCTTCCTAGCGAAAAATGAGCAGTTCTTC.

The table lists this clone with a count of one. The DNA for the CDR3 is TGTGCCAGCAGTGCGCTAGCGGGCAACTACGAGCAGTACTTC. It encodes CASSALAGNYEQYF. The rearrangement links TRBV2 to TRBJ2-7, with TRBD2 matching over 8 bases. Germline CDR1 and CDR2: SNHLY and FYNNEI. The V and J ends lost 4 bases and 3 bases, in that order; junction bases with no gene match: 5. This CDR3 is 14 amino acids long.

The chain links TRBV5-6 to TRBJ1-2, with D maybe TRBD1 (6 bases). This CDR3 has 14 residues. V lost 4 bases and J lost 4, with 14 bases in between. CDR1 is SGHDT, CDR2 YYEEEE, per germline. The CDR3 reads CASSLGQLLYGYTF. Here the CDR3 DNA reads TGTGCCAGCAGCCTAGGACAGCTACTCTATGGCTACACCTTC.

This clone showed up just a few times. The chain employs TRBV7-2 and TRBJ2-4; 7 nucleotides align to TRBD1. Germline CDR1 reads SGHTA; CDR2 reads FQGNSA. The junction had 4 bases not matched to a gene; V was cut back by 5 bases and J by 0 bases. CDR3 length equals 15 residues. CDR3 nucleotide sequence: TGTGCCAGCAGCCCGGGACAGCTAGCCAAAAACATTCAGTACTTC. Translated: CASSPGQLAKNIQYF.

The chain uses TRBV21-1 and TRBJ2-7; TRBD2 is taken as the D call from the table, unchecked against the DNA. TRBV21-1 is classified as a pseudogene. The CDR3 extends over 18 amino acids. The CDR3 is CASSKSIWDERELVEQYF. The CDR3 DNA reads TGTGCCAGCAGCAAATCTATATGGGATGAGCGGGAGTTGGTCGAGCAGTACTTC.